The 23 T cell receptor beta chains listed next were all sequenced from one sample in a study of T-cell memory formation after mild COVID-19. TCRdb itself ran the 5' RACE reads through MiXCR, one entry per CDR3 protein. The table lists some 440,000 distinct CDR3 sequences, around 25% of them singletons. Material: PBMCs or a T cell subset sorted from them (not recorded which). The receptor source for this set is an adult woman who had mild COVID-19 (a few samples of this study predate the infection). Cell type and time point are not known.

The sample holds a few counts of this clonotype. The CDR3 sequence is CASSADRGRNEQFF. CDR3 nucleotides: TGTGCCAGCAGCGCCGACAGGGGGCGAAATGAGCAGTTCTTC. V gene TRBV7-2 combines with J gene TRBJ2-1; 10 bases match TRBD1. The CDR3 runs 14 residues. V lost 5 bases, J lost 7 bases, and 5 bases stayed unmatched. CDR1 and CDR2 (germline): SGHTA, FQGNSA.

The chain carries TRBV30 and TRBJ1-2; D is possibly TRBD1 (5 bases). There are 14 residues in the CDR3. Germline lookup yields CDR1 GTSNPN and CDR2 SVGIG (reference sequence). Trimming took off 0 bases at V and 4 bases at J, with 12 bases between the two ends. DNA of the CDR3: TGTGCCTGGAGTGTCAAGGGGCTCGGCTATGGCTACACCTTC. It yields the protein CAWSVKGLGYGYTF.

The rearrangement joins TRBV12-3 or TRBV12-4 to TRBJ2-7; TRBD1 aligns across 10 bases. The CDR3 extends over 15 amino acids. V was clipped by 7 bases and J by 2 bases; unmatched bases: 8. CDR3 DNA: TGTGCCAGCACCTCCGGGACAGGGGTGGCCTACGAGCAGTACTTC. This sequence encodes CASTSGTGVAYEQYF.

This clonotype occurred many times. The chain employs TRBV6-5 and TRBJ2-5, with D possibly TRBD1 on 6 matching bases. Germline V gene lookup returns CDR1 MNHEY and CDR2 SVGAGI. This CDR3 has 13 amino acids. The ends were cut back, 4 bases at V and 1 base at J, with 7 bases in the middle. This chain's CDR3 is CASSWTVQETQYF. DNA of the CDR3: TGTGCCAGCAGTTGGACAGTCCAAGAGACCCAGTACTTC.

The chain is built from TRBV27 and TRBJ2-7; D call uncertain. Germline lookup yields CDR1 MNHEY and CDR2 SMNVEV (reference sequence). The V end lost 5 bases, the J end lost 6 bases, and 8 bases lay between the germline ends. This CDR3 region has 11 residues. CDR3 DNA sequence: TGTGCCAGCAGTACGACTGGCGAGCAGTACTTC. Protein: CASSTTGEQYF.

V gene TRBV7-9 combines with J gene TRBJ1-5, with TRBD1 as a possible D gene (5 bases). V was shortened by 1 base and J by 12 bases, with 10 bases between the two germline ends. The CDR3 loop spans 12 amino acids. In germline, CDR1 is SEHNR, CDR2 FQNEAQ (reference sequence). The CDR3 DNA is TGTGCCAGCAGCTTAGAGGCTGGGGGCCAGCATTTT. It translates to CASSLEAGGQHF.

The CDR3 nucleotides read TGCAGCGTTGAGGGCGGTGAGGCAGATACGCAGTATTTT. As protein: CSVEGGEADTQYF. The chain carries TRBV29-1 and TRBJ2-3, with unresolved D. Trimming removed 3 bases at V and 4 bases at J, with 11 bases between. Germline V lookup: CDR1 SQVTM, CDR2 ANQGSEA. CDR3 length: 13 residues.

This clonotype turned up a few times. This rearrangement joins TRBV5-1 to TRBJ1-1; 8 bases align to TRBD1. Per germline, CDR1 SGHRS and CDR2 YFSETQ. V lost 6 bases, J lost 1 base, and 5 bases stayed unmatched. The CDR3 runs to 14 residues. The DNA of the CDR3 is TGCGCCAGCAACCTGGGGACAGGGAACACTGAAGCTTTCTTT. It codes for CASNLGTGNTEAFF.

The chain joins TRBV11-2 to TRBJ2-2; tentative D call: TRBD1 (6 bases). This CDR3 region has 15 residues. Between the trimmed V and J ends, which lost 5 bases and 2 bases, there was a span of 12 bases. Per germline, CDR1 SGHAT and CDR2 FQNNGV. Here the CDR3 DNA reads TGTGCCAGCAGCCCTAACAGGGCCAACACCGGGGAGCTGTTTTTT. As protein: CASSPNRANTGELFF. Full variable domain (remainder filled in from reference TRBV11-2 and TRBJ2-2): EAGVAQSPRYKIIEKRQSVAFWCNPISGHATLYWYQQILGQGPKLLIQFQNNGVVDDSQLPKDRFSAERLKGVDSTLKIQPAKLEDSAVYLCASSPNRANTGELFFGEGSRLTVL.

The chain uses TRBV12-3 or TRBV12-4 and TRBJ1-1; D is unclear. The germline V and J ends were trimmed by 6 bases and 3 bases, with 11 bases remaining between them. This CDR3 has 13 residues. CDR3 in DNA: TGTGCCAGCAGATTTCGGGATTACACTGAAGCTTTCTTT. It encodes CASRFRDYTEAFF.

This clonotype has a handful of counts. The rearrangement joins TRBV24-1 to TRBJ2-2, with 10 nucleotides matching TRBD2. The ends lost 0 bases at V and 5 bases at J; junction bases unmatched: 5. This CDR3 is 17 amino acids long. CDR1 and CDR2 (germline): KGHDR, SFDVKD. Here the CDR3 DNA reads TGTGCCACCAGTGATTTGGCTAGCGGGAGAGGTACCGGGGAGCTGTTTTTT. Protein sequence: CATSDLASGRGTGELFF.

The chain has TRBV7-8 and TRBJ2-3, with D possibly TRBD2 on 5 matching bases. CDR3 length equals 13 residues. The ends were cut back, 1 base at V and 7 bases at J, with 9 bases in the middle. Germline CDR1 SGHVS, CDR2 FQNEAQ. CDR3 in amino acids: CASSLERQHTQYF. CDR3 DNA sequence: TGTGCCAGCAGCTTAGAGCGGCAGCATACGCAGTATTTT.

This clonotype was detected a few times. V is TRBV5-1 and J is TRBJ2-5; TRBD2 matches 11 bases. This CDR3 region has 15 residues. Germline V lookup: CDR1 SGHRS, CDR2 YFSETQ. J was trimmed by 5 bases and V by 5 bases; bases with no gene match: 8. CDR3 DNA: TGCGCCAGCAGGACTAGCGGGATAAGGGGGGAGACCCAGTACTTC. This codes for CASRTSGIRGETQYF. Filled out from reference TRBV5-1 and TRBJ2-5, the complete variable domain reads KAGVTQTPRYLIKTRGQQVTLSCSPISGHRSVSWYQQTPGQGLQFLFEYFSETQRNKGNFPGRFSGRQFSNSRSEMNVSTLELGDSALYLCASRTSGIRGETQYFGPGTRLLVL.

This rearrangement joins TRBV9 to TRBJ2-7; no firm D call. Germline assignment: CDR1 SGDLS and CDR2 YYNGEE. CDR3 length: 14 amino acids. Trimming removed 0 bases from V and 2 bases from J, with 9 bases in between. The CDR3: CASSVDVVAYEQYF. The CDR3 DNA reads as TGTGCCAGCAGCGTAGACGTTGTAGCCTACGAGCAGTACTTC.

This clonotype was counted between two and nine times. This chain joins TRBV19 and TRBJ2-5; 9 bases line up with TRBD2. The CDR3 covers 15 residues. V shed 3 bases and J 5 bases; nucleotides not matched to a gene: 7. CDR1 and CDR2 from the germline V gene are LNHDA and SQIVND (reference sequence). The CDR3 sequence: CASSILAGVSETQYF. CDR3 nucleotides: TGTGCCAGTAGTATCTTAGCGGGAGTCTCGGAGACCCAGTACTTC. Filled out from reference TRBV19 and TRBJ2-5, the complete variable domain reads DGGITQSPKYLFRKEGQNVTLSCEQNLNHDAMYWYRQDPGQGLRLIYYSQIVNDFQKGDIAEGYSVSREKKESFPLTVTSAQKNPTAFYLCASSILAGVSETQYFGPGTRLLVL.

This clonotype occurred a few times. The V and J genes are TRBV5-1 and TRBJ2-3, with 9 positions matching TRBD1. The CDR3 has 14 residues. Germline V gene lookup returns CDR1 SGHRS and CDR2 YFSETQ. Trimming cost V 0 bases and J 6 bases; bases outside gene matches: 2. As DNA, the CDR3 is TGCGCCAGCAGCTTGGACAGGGGGCGGGATACGCAGTATTTT. Its protein product is CASSLDRGRDTQYF. Filled out from reference TRBV5-1 and TRBJ2-3, the complete variable domain reads KAGVTQTPRYLIKTRGQQVTLSCSPISGHRSVSWYQQTPGQGLQFLFEYFSETQRNKGNFPGRFSGRQFSNSRSEMNVSTLELGDSALYLCASSLDRGRDTQYFGPGTRLTVL.

The chain links TRBV5-1 to TRBJ2-7; 7 bases are shared with TRBD2. The CDR3 covers 15 residues. CDR1 is SGHRS and CDR2 is YFSETQ in the germline V gene. Germline trimming cut 1 base from V and 3 bases from J; bases unmatched to any gene: 7. Written as DNA, the CDR3 is TGCGCCAGCAGCTTGATGGGAGGGCCAGACTACGAGCAGTACTTC. Its protein product is CASSLMGGPDYEQYF.

This clonotype appeared a few times. The chain couples TRBV11-2 to TRBJ2-1; D tentatively fits TRBD1 or TRBD2 (6 bases each). The CDR3 extends over 16 amino acids. V lost 3 bases, J lost 4 bases, and 16 bases lay in between. The germline V gene encodes CDR1 SGHAT and CDR2 FQNNGV. The CDR3 loop reads CASSFAGHRIYNEQFF. CDR3 sequence (DNA): TGTGCCAGCAGCTTCGCGGGACATAGGATATACAATGAGCAGTTCTTC.

This chain joins TRBV2 and TRBJ1-1; D is uncertain. The CDR3 extends over 13 amino acids. Trimming took off 3 bases at V and 1 base at J, with 6 bases between the two ends. Per germline, CDR1 SNHLY and CDR2 FYNNEI. CDR3 DNA: TGTGCCAGCAGTGAGAATACGAACACTGAAGCTTTCTTT. The encoded protein is CASSENTNTEAFF. The variable domain in full, completed from reference TRBV2 and TRBJ1-1, reads EPEVTQTPSHQVTQMGQEVILRCVPISNHLYFYWYRQILGQKVEFLVSFYNNEISEKSEIFDDQFSVERPDGSNFTLKIRSTKLEDSAMYFCASSENTNTEAFFGQGTRLTVV.

This clonotype was observed a few times. The chain couples TRBV3-1 to TRBJ2-7; 8 positions match TRBD2. The CDR3 sequence is 16 residues long. Germline trimming cut 0 bases from V and 4 bases from J; bases unmatched to any gene: 8. From germline, CDR1 is LGHDT and CDR2 YNNKEL (reference sequence). The chain's CDR3 is CASSQEGGSGRYEQYF. The CDR3 DNA follows: TGTGCCAGCAGCCAAGAAGGCGGGAGCGGGAGATACGAGCAGTACTTC.

The chain couples TRBV20-1 to TRBJ1-1, with a possible D match to TRBD1 (5 bases). Trimming cost V 0 bases and J 5 bases, with 16 bases left between them. CDR1 DFQATT and CDR2 SNEGSKA come from the germline V gene (reference sequence). The CDR3 sequence is 15 residues long. The CDR3 DNA reads TGCAGTGCTAGAGAAGTCGGGGGATGGGGAACTGAAGCTTTCTTT. This gives the protein CSAREVGGWGTEAFF.

This clonotype has a count of ten or more. The chain employs TRBV12-3 or TRBV12-4 and TRBJ2-1, with 7 bases aligning to TRBD1. J lost 7 bases, V lost 2 bases, and 8 bases had no gene match. The CDR3 runs 15 residues. DNA for the CDR3: TGTGCCAGCAGTTTATTCACGCAGGGGGAGAATGAGCAGTTCTTC. Translating it yields CASSLFTQGENEQFF.

This clonotype occurred a few times. This sequence joins TRBV12-3 or TRBV12-4 and TRBJ2-7; D gene unclear. The CDR3 consists of 12 residues. The V end was cut by 5 bases, the J end by 2 bases, with 7 bases between. CDR3 nucleotide sequence: TGTGCCAGCAGTATCCAGGCCTACGAGCAGTACTTC. Translated: CASSIQAYEQYF.